The 18 T cell receptor beta chains presented below share a single source sample, sequenced in a study of cytomegalovirus exposure and HLA in healthy donors. The table came from immunoSEQ multiplex PCR; TCRdb's copy has only in-frame clones and leaves some out. The profile covers about 180,000 clones, with approximately 87% appearing a single time and 1.4% taken by the ten largest. The source material was PBMCs. The source is a woman aged 30 to 39 in good health and CMV-seronegative.

The count of this clone is one. The DNA of the CDR3 is TGCAGCGTTGAAGGCGGGGGAACCGACGAGCAGTACTTC. Residues: CSVEGGGTDEQYF. V gene TRBV29-1 combines with J gene TRBJ2-7, with 7 bases fitting TRBD2. Per germline, CDR1 SQVTM and CDR2 ANQGSEA. The CDR3 runs to 13 residues. V lost 1 base, J lost 5 bases, and 5 bases stayed unmatched.

V is TRBV7-2 and J is TRBJ1-2; perhaps TRBD1 as D (6 bases). This CDR3 spans 13 amino acids. V lost 5 bases and J lost 6, with 13 bases in between. The germline V gene has CDR1 SGHTA and CDR2 FQGNSA. Here the CDR3 reads CASSPQGGDGYTF. CDR3 DNA sequence: TGTGCCAGCAGCCCACAGGGTGGGGATGGCTACACCTTC.

This rearrangement joins TRBV27 to TRBJ1-4; D perhaps matches TRBD1 (5 bases). The CDR3 contains 17 residues. The germline gives CDR1 MNHEY, CDR2 SMNVEV (reference sequence). V lost 4 bases and J 7 bases, leaving 22 bases between the germline ends. CDR3 nucleotide sequence: TGTGCCAGCAGTTCTGCGGGGGTTGGAGGGGCGCGTGAAAAACTGTTTTTT. Its translation is CASSSAGVGGAREKLFF. The full variable domain, in which reference TRBV27 and TRBJ1-4 provide the parts outside the CDR3, is EAQVTQNPRYLITVTGKKLTVTCSQNMNHEYMSWYRQDPGLGLRQIYYSMNVEVTDKGDVPEGYKVSRKEKRNFPLILESPSPNQTSLYFCASSSAGVGGAREKLFFGSGTQLSVL.

The J gene is TRBJ2-7, the V gene TRBV7-6; a weak D match, TRBD1 (6 bases). Germline CDR1 and CDR2: SGHVS and FNYEAQ. This CDR3 has 17 amino acids. The V and J ends lost 2 bases and 4 bases respectively, with 21 bases between them. The CDR3 DNA reads as TGTGCCAGCAGCTTACACGGGGCAGGGGTCGCTGGATACGAGCAGTACTTC. Protein sequence: CASSLHGAGVAGYEQYF.

This sequence joins TRBV12-5 and TRBJ1-1, with no clear D. Deletions cut 7 bases from V and 11 bases from J, with 14 bases between. From germline, CDR1 is LGHNT and CDR2 FRNRAP. This CDR3 contains 11 residues. CDR3 protein: CASVPVPWAFF. CDR3 nucleotides: TGTGCTAGTGTTCCGGTCCCGTGGGCTTTCTTT.

The chain joins TRBV29-1 to TRBJ2-3, with D perhaps matching TRBD1 (5 bases). CDR3 size: 15 residues. V was trimmed by 3 bases and J by 2 bases, leaving 15 bases between them. CDR1 is SQVTM and CDR2 is ANQGSEA in the germline V gene. CDR3 region: CSVDQGLDDTDTQYF. The CDR3 bases are TGCAGCGTTGATCAGGGATTGGATGACACAGATACGCAGTATTTT.

CDR3 sequence reads: CASSRAGGTYYNEQFF. The CDR3 DNA reads as TGTGCCAGCAGTAGAGCCGGGGGGACATACTACAATGAGCAGTTCTTC. The chain is built from TRBV27 and TRBJ2-1; weak D call: TRBD2 (7 bases). CDR1 is MNHEY, CDR2 SMNVEV, per germline (reference sequence). The CDR3 is 16 residues long. Trimming cost V 5 bases and J 3 bases, with 17 bases left between them.

V gene TRBV9 combines with J gene TRBJ1-2; TRBD1 agrees at 7 bases. Trimming removed 5 bases from V and 8 bases from J; junction bases left unmatched: 6. The CDR3 extends over 12 amino acids. Germline assignment: CDR1 SGDLS and CDR2 YYNGEE. CDR3 in DNA: TGTGCCAGCAGTTCCACAGGGGTGGGCTACACCTTC. This sequence encodes CASSSTGVGYTF.

The V call is TRBV19, the J call TRBJ1-6; TRBD1 might be the D (6 bases). From germline, CDR1 is LNHDA and CDR2 SQIVND (reference sequence). The CDR3 runs 15 residues. The V gene lost 1 base and the J gene lost 10 bases, with 14 bases spanning the gap. The CDR3 DNA follows: TGTGCCAGTAGTATAGCGGAGCGGGGGCAATCACCCCTCCACTTT. This encodes CASSIAERGQSPLHF.

V usage is TRBV19 and J usage is TRBJ2-5; 7 nucleotides agree with TRBD2. The CDR3 is 13 amino acids. The V gene end was trimmed by 4 bases and the J gene end by 3 bases; junction bases not matched to a gene: 2. Germline V gene lookup returns CDR1 LNHDA and CDR2 SQIVND (reference sequence). The CDR3 nucleotides are TGTGCCAGTAGTACTAGCGGAAAAGAGACCCAGTACTTC. It yields the protein CASSTSGKETQYF. The variable domain in full, with the rest retrieved from reference TRBV19 and TRBJ2-5, is DGGITQSPKYLFRKEGQNVTLSCEQNLNHDAMYWYRQDPGQGLRLIYYSQIVNDFQKGDIAEGYSVSREKKESFPLTVTSAQKNPTAFYLCASSTSGKETQYFGPGTRLLVL.

This clone was recorded only once. The chain recombines TRBV6-5 with TRBJ2-1, with TRBD1 matching over 7 bases. The CDR3 loop spans 13 amino acids. Per the germline V gene, CDR1 is MNHEY and CDR2 is SVGAGI. The V segment lost 5 bases and the J segment 6 bases; nucleotides outside the gene matches: 4. The DNA of the CDR3 is TGTGCCAGCAGTGCGACAGGGTTCAATGAGCAGTTCTTC. This codes for CASSATGFNEQFF.

This chain links TRBV4-1 with TRBJ2-3; D unresolved. The germline gives CDR1 MGHRA, CDR2 YSYEKL. This CDR3 is 14 amino acids long. V was clipped by 1 base and J by 0 bases, with 5 bases between them. The CDR3 region is CASSQVTSTDTQYF. CDR3 nucleotide sequence: TGCGCCAGCAGCCAAGTAACTAGCACAGATACGCAGTATTTT.

V and J are TRBV5-6 and TRBJ1-4, with 10 positions matching TRBD1. Germline V CDR1 and CDR2: SGHDT, YYEEEE. The ends lost 4 bases at V and 8 bases at J; junction bases unmatched: 8. This CDR3 region has 15 residues. Written as DNA, the CDR3 is TGTGCCAGCAGCCCTACCGGGACAGGGGCCGAAAAACTGTTTTTT. It codes for CASSPTGTGAEKLFF.

The chain links TRBV9 to TRBJ2-1, with TRBD2 as a possible D gene (5 bases). The V end was cut by 2 bases, the J end by 1 base, with 10 bases between. Germline CDR1 SGDLS, CDR2 YYNGEE. The CDR3 spans 15 residues. CDR3 residues: CASSVGVGSYNEQFF. DNA of the CDR3: TGTGCCAGCAGCGTCGGGGTCGGATCCTACAATGAGCAGTTCTTC.

This clone was seen only once. The V call is TRBV13, the J call TRBJ2-5; 8 positions match TRBD1. Germline V gives CDR1 PRHDT, CDR2 FYEKMQ (reference sequence). This CDR3 has 14 residues. Trimming cost V 5 bases and J 2 bases; bases outside gene matches: 4. The CDR3 spells CASSPGQDQETQYF. CDR3 sequence (DNA): TGTGCCAGCAGCCCGGGACAGGATCAAGAGACCCAGTACTTC.

This sequence joins TRBV4-1 and TRBJ2-1; D is perhaps TRBD1 (6 bases). V lost 0 bases, J lost 5 bases, and 17 bases lay in between. CDR3 length equals 17 residues. CDR1 MGHRA and CDR2 YSYEKL come from the germline V gene. The CDR3 DNA sequence: TGCGCCAGCAGCCAAGACAGAGGGGACATCCGCGACAATGAGCAGTTCTTC. Protein: CASSQDRGDIRDNEQFF.

The chain joins TRBV6-6 to TRBJ1-5; 7 bases map to TRBD1. The CDR3 is made up of 14 amino acids. CDR1 is MNHNY and CDR2 is SVGAGI in the germline V gene (reference sequence). V was pared by 6 bases and J by 2 bases, with 4 bases of the junction left unmatched. The CDR3 protein is CASRLGQRNQPQHF. The DNA of the CDR3 is TGTGCCAGCAGGCTGGGACAGCGCAATCAGCCCCAGCATTTT.

The V gene is TRBV2, the J gene TRBJ1-4; no reliable D call. CDR1 SNHLY and CDR2 FYNNEI come from the germline V gene. V was clipped by 6 bases and J by 0 bases, with 11 bases between them. The CDR3 spans 15 residues. The CDR3 coding sequence is TGTGCCAGCAGATACACAGCTGCAACTAATGAAAAACTGTTTTTT. It translates to CASRYTAATNEKLFF.